This T cell receptor beta chain stems from a study of identical twins. The study, taken as a whole, reports: For monozygotic twins, models underestimated out-of-frame TCR alpha sharing.

The CDR3 sequence is 14 residues long. V gave up 1 base and J gave up 3 bases, with 9 bases separating them. CDR1 and CDR2 (germline): LGHDT, YNNKEL (reference sequence). Unique molecular identifiers were present on the cDNA, and a universal primer site came from template switching. TCRdb re-called the 5' RACE reads with MiXCR, one entry per CDR3 protein. The sample consists of about 570,000 distinct CDR3 sequences, more than 9% of them appearing once. A word on this clonotype: Its cognate antigen is unknown.

These same data were also listed under a study on yellow fever vaccine responses in identical twins.

The chain employs TRBV3-1 and TRBJ1-2; no firm D call. This receptor was taken from a woman between 18 and 30 years old in good health. The sample comprised PBMCs. Written as DNA, the CDR3 is TGTGCCAGCAGCCAAGGCCCGAGGGACTATGGCTACACCTTC. Its translation: CASSQGPRDYGYTF.